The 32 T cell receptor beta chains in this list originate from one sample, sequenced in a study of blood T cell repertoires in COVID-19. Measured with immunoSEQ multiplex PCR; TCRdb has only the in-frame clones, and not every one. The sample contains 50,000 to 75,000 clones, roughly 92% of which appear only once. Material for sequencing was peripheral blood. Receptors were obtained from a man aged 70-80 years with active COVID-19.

The CDR3, as DNA: TGCGCCAGCAGCTTGGAGGGGAACGAGCAGTACGTC. Protein: CASSLEGNEQYV. The V and J genes are TRBV5-1 and TRBJ2-7; possibly TRBD1 for D (5 bases). V lost 0 bases and J lost 5, with 6 bases in between. Germline CDR1 reads SGHRS; CDR2 reads YFSETQ. The CDR3 has 12 residues.

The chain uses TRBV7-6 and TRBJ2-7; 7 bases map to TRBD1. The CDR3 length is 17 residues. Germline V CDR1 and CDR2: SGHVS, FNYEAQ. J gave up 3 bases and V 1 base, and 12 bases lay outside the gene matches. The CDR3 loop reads CASSLDVPDRSGYEQYF. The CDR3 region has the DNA TGTGCCAGCAGCTTAGATGTTCCGGACAGGTCGGGCTACGAGCAGTACTTC.

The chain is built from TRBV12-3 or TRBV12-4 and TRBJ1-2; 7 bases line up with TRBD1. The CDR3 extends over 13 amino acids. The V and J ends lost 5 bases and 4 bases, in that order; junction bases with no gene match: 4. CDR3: CASSSRDSYGYTF. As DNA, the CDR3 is TGTGCCAGCAGTAGCAGGGACAGCTATGGCTACACCTTC.

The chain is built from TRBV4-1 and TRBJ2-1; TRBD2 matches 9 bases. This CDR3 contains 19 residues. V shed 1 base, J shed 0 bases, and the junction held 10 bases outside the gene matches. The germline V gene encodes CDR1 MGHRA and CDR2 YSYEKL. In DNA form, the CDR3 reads TGCGCCAGCAGCCAAGCAGCGGGGGGCGACCTCAGCTCCTACAATGAGCAGTTCTTC. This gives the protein CASSQAAGGDLSSYNEQFF.

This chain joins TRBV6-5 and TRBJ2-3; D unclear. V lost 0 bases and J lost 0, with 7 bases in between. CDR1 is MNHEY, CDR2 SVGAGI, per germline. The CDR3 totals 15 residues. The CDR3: CASSYSTTSTDTQYF. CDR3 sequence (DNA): TGTGCCAGCAGTTACTCCACTACTAGCACAGATACGCAGTATTTT.

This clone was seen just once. CDR3: CASSMSSGGANTQYF. The CDR3 bases are TGCGCCAGCAGTATGTCCAGCGGGGGGGCAAATACGCAGTATTTT. J is TRBJ2-3 and V is TRBV10-1, with 10 bases identical to TRBD2. The CDR3 totals 15 residues. V shed 5 bases, J shed 7 bases, and the junction held 9 bases outside the gene matches. From germline, CDR1 is WNHNN and CDR2 SYGVQD (reference sequence).

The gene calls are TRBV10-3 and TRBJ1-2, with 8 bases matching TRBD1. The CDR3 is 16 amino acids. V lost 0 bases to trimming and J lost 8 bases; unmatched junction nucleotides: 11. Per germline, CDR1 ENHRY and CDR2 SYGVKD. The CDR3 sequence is CAISESGGQVGSGYTF. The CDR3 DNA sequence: TGTGCCATCAGTGAGTCGGGGGGACAGGTGGGGTCCGGCTACACCTTC.

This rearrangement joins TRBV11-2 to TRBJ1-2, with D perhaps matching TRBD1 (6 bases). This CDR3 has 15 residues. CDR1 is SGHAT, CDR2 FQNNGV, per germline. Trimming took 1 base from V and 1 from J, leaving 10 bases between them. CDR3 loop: CASSLGTANNYGYTF. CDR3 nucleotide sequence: TGTGCCAGCAGCTTAGGGACAGCGAATAACTATGGCTACACCTTC.

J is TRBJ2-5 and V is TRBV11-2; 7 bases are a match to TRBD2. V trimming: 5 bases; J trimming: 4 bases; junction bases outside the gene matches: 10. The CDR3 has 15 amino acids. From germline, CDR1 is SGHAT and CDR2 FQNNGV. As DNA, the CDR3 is TGTGCCAGCAGCCCGGTATTTGGGGAGGGAGAGACCCAGTACTTC. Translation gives CASSPVFGEGETQYF.

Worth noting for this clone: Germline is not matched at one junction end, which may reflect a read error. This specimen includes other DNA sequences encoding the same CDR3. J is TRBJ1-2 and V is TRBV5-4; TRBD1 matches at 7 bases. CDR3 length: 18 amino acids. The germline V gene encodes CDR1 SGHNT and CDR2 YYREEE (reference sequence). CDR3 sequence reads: CASSSMAGGRLPAGGYTF. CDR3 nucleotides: TGTGCTAGCAGCTCCATGGCAGGGGGTCGCCTCCCCGCCGGGGGCTACACCTTC.

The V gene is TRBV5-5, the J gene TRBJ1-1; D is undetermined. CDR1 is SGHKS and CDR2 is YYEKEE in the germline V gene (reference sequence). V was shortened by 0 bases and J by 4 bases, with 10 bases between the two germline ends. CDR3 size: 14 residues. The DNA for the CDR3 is TGTGCCAGCAGCTTGGAGGCGGGGTTCACTGAAGCTTTCTTT. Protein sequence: CASSLEAGFTEAFF.

CDR3 nucleotide sequence: TGTGCCAGCAGCCAAGATTGGCGCAGGGGGTTGTACACTGAAGCTTTCTTT. Amino acids: CASSQDWRRGLYTEAFF. J is TRBJ1-1 and V is TRBV4-2; TRBD1 agrees at 7 bases. Trimming at V came to 0 bases and at J to 3 bases, leaving 10 bases not matched to a gene. Germline CDR1 LGHNA, CDR2 YNFKEQ. The CDR3 sequence is 17 residues long.

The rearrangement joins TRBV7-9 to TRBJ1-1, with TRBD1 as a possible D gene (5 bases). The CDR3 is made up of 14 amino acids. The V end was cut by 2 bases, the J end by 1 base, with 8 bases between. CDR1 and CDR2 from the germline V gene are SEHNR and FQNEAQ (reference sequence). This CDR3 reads CASSLSTGNTEAFF. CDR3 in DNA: TGTGCCAGCAGCTTAAGTACAGGGAACACTGAAGCTTTCTTT.

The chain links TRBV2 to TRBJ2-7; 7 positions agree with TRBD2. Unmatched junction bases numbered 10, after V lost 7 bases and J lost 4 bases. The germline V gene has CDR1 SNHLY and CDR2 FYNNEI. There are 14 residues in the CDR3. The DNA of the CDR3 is TGTGCCAGCACCAGGACTAGAGCTATATACGAGCAGTACTTC. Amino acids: CASTRTRAIYEQYF.

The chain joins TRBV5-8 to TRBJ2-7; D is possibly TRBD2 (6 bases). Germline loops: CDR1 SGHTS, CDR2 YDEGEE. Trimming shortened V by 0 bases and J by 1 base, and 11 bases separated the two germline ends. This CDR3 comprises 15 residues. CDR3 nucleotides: TGTGCCAGCAGCTTGGGCGGCCGGGGGTCCTACGAGCAGTACTTC. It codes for CASSLGGRGSYEQYF. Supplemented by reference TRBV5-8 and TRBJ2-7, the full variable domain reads EAGVTQSPTHLIKTRGQQATLRCSPISGHTSVYWYQQALGLGLQFLLWYDEGEERNRGNFPPRFSGRQFPNYSSELNVNALELEDSALYLCASSLGGRGSYEQYFGPGTRLTVT.

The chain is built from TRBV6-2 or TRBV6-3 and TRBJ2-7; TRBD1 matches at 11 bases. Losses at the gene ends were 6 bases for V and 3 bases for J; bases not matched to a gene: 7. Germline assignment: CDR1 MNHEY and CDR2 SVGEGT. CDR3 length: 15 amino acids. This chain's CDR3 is CASSSPGQGVYEQYF. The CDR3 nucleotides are TGTGCCAGCAGCTCTCCGGGACAGGGGGTCTACGAGCAGTACTTC.

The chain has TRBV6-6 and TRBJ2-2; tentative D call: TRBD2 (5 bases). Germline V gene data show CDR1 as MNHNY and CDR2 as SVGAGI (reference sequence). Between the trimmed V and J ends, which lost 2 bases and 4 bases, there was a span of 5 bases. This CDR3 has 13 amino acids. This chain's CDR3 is CASSYEGTGELFF. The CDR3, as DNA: TGTGCCAGCAGTTACGAGGGCACCGGGGAGCTGTTTTTT.

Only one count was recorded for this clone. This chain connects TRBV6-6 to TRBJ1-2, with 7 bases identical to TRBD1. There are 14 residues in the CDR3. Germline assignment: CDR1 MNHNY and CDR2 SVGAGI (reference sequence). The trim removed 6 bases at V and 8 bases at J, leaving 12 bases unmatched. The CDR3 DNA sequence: TGTGCCAGCAGCCGTGACAGGGCTCTACAGGGCTACACCTTC. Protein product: CASSRDRALQGYTF.

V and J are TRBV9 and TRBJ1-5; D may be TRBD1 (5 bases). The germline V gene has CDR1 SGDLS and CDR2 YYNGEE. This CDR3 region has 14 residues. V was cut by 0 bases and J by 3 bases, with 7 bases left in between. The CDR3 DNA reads TGTGCCAGCAGCGTAGGGGGCATCAATCAGCCCCAGCATTTT. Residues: CASSVGGINQPQHF.

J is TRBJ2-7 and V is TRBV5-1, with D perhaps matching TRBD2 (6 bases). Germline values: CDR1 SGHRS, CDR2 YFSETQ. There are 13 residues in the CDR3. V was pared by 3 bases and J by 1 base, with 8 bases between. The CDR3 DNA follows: TGCGCCAGCAGCTGGGACTGTTCCTACGAGCAGTACGTC. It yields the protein CASSWDCSYEQYV.

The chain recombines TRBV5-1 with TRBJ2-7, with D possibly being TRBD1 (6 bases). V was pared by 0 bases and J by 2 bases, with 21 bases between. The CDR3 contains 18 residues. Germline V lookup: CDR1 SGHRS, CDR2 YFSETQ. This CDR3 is CASSLVRTDRKNTYEQYF. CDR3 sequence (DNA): TGCGCCAGCAGCTTGGTTCGGACAGACAGAAAAAACACCTACGAGCAGTACTTC.

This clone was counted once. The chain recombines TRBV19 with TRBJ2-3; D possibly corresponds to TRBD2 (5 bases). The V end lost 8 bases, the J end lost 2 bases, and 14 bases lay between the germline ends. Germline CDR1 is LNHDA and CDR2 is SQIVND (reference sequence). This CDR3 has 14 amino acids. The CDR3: CASFVRGDTDTQYF. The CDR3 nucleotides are TGTGCCAGTTTCGTTCGGGGAGACACAGATACGCAGTATTTT.

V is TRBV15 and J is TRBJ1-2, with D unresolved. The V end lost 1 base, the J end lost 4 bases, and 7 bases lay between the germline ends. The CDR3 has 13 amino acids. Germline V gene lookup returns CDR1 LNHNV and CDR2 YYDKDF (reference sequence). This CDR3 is CATSRGGGYGYTF. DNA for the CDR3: TGTGCCACCAGCAGAGGAGGAGGCTATGGCTACACCTTC.

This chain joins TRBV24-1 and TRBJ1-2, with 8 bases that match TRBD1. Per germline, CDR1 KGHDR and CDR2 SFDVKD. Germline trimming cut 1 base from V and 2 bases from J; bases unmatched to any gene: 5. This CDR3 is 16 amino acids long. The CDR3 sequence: CATSDFSRDRNYGYTF. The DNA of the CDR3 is TGTGCCACCAGTGATTTTTCTAGGGACAGGAACTATGGCTACACCTTC.

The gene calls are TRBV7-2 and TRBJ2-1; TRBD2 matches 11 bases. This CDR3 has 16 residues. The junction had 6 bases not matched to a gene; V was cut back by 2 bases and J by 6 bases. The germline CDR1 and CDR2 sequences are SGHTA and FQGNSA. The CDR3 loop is CASSLTSGGTGNEQFF. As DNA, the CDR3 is TGTGCCAGCAGCTTAACTAGCGGGGGTACCGGCAATGAGCAGTTCTTC.

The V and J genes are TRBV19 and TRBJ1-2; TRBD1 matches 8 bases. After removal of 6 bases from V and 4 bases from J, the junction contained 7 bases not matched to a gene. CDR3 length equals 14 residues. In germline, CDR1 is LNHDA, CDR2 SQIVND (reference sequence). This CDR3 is CASRETGAFYGYTF. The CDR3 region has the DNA TGTGCCAGTAGGGAGACAGGGGCCTTCTATGGCTACACCTTC. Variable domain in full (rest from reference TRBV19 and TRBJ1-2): DGGITQSPKYLFRKEGQNVTLSCEQNLNHDAMYWYRQDPGQGLRLIYYSQIVNDFQKGDIAEGYSVSREKKESFPLTVTSAQKNPTAFYLCASRETGAFYGYTFGSGTRLTVV.

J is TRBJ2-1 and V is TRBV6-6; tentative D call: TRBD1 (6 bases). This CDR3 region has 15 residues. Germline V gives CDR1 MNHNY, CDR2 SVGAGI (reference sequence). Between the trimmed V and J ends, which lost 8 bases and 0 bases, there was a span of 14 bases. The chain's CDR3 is CASGQQQSSYNEQFF. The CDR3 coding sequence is TGTGCCAGCGGACAGCAACAGAGCTCCTACAATGAGCAGTTCTTC.

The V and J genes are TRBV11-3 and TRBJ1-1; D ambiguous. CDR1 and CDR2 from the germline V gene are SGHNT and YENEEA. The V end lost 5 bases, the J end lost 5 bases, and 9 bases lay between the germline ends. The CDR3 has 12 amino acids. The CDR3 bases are TGTGCCAGCAGCGGGGAGGCGACTGAAGCTTTCTTT. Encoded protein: CASSGEATEAFF. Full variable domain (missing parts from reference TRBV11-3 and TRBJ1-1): EAGVVQSPRYKIIEKKQPVAFWCNPISGHNTLYWYLQNLGQGPELLIRYENEEAVDDSQLPKDRFSAERLKGVDSTLKIQPAELGDSAVYLCASSGEATEAFFGQGTRLTVV.

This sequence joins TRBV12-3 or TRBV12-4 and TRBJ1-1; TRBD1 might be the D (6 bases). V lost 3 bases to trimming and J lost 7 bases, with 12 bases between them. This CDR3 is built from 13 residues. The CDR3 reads CASSLRTDIEAFF. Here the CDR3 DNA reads TGTGCCAGCAGTTTGAGGACAGATATTGAAGCTTTCTTT.

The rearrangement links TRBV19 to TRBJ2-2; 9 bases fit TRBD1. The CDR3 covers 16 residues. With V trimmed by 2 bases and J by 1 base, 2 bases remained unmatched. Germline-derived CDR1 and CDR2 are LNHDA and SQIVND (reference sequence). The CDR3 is CASSIKGQGNTGELFF. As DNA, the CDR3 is TGTGCCAGTAGTATAAAGGGACAGGGGAACACCGGGGAGCTGTTTTTT.

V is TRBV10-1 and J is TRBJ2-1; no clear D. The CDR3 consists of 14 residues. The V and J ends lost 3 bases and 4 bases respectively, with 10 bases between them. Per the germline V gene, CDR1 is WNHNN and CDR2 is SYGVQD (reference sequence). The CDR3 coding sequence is TGCGCCAGCAGTGATCGGGTCGGATACAATGAGCAGTTCTTC. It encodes CASSDRVGYNEQFF.

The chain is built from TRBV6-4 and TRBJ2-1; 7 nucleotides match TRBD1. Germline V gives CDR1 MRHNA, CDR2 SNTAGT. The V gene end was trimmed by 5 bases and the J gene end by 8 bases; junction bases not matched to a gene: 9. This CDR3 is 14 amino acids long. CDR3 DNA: TGTGCCAGCAGTAATCAACAGGGGCGCGATGAGCAGTTCTTC. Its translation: CASSNQQGRDEQFF.